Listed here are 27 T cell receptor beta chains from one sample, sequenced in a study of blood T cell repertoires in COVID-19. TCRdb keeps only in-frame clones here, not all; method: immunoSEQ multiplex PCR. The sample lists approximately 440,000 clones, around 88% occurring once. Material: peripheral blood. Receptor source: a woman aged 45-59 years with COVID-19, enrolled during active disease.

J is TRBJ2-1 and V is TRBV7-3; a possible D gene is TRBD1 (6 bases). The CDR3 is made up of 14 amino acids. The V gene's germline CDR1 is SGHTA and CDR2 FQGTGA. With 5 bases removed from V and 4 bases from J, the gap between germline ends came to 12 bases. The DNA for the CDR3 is TGTGCCAGCAGCCCTAACAGGGTTTACAATGAGCAGTTCTTC. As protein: CASSPNRVYNEQFF. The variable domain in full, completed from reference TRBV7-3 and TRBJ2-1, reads GAGVSQTPSNKVTEKGKYVELRCDPISGHTALYWYRQSLGQGPEFLIYFQGTGAADDSGLPNDRFFAVRPEGSVSTLKIQRTERGDSAVYLCASSPNRVYNEQFFGPGTRLTVL.

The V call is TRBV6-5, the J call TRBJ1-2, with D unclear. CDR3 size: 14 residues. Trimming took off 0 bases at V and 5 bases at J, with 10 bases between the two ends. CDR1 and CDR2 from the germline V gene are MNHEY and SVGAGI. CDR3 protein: CASSYSARQYGYTF. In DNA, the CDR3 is TGTGCCAGCAGTTACTCGGCCCGACAATATGGCTACACCTTC.

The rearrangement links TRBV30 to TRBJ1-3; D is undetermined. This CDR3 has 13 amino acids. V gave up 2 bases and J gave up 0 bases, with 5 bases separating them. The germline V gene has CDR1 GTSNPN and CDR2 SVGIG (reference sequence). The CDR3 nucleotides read TGTGCCTGGAGTACCAGCTCTGGAAACACCATATATTTT. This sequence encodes CAWSTSSGNTIYF.

The CDR3 loop is CASSRDRGGYTF. DNA for the CDR3: TGTGCCAGCAGCCGAGACAGGGGAGGCTACACCTTC. The chain is built from TRBV7-9 and TRBJ1-2, with TRBD1 identical over 8 bases. V lost 5 bases and J lost 8; bases outside the gene matches: 4. The CDR3 sequence is 12 residues long. Germline values: CDR1 SEHNR, CDR2 FQNEAQ (reference sequence). Looking up the rest from reference TRBV7-9 and TRBJ1-2 gives the full variable domain: DTGVSQNPRHKITKRGQNVTFRCDPISEHNRLYWYRQTLGQGPEFLTYFQNEAQLEKSRLLSDRFSAERPKGSFSTLEIQRTEQGDSAMYLCASSRDRGGYTFGSGTRLTVV.

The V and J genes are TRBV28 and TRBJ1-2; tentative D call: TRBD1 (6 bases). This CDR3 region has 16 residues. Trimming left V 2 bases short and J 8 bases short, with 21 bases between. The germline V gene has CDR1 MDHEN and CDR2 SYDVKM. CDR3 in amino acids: CASSLGAGWGPQGYTF. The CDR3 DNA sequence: TGTGCCAGCAGTTTAGGTGCAGGCTGGGGGCCCCAGGGCTACACCTTC.

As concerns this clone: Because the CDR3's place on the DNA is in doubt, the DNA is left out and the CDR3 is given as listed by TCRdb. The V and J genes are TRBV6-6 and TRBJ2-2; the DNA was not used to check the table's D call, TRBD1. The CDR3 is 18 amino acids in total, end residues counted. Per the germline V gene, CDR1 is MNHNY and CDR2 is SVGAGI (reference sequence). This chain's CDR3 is CASSPFGEGQISTGELFF.

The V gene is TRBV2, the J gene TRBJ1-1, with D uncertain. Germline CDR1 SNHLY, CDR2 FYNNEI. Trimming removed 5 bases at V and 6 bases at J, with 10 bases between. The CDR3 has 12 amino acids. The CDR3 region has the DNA TGTGCCAGCAGTAACGGAGAGCCTGAAGCTTTCTTT. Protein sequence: CASSNGEPEAFF.

As DNA, the CDR3 is TGTGCCAGCAGTAGAGGACTAATATCCTACAATGAGCAGTTCTTC. It codes for CASSRGLISYNEQFF. The rearrangement joins TRBV6-5 to TRBJ2-1; possible D gene TRBD2, 6 bases. V lost 5 bases to trimming and J lost 1 base, with 12 bases between them. The germline CDR1 and CDR2 sequences are MNHEY and SVGAGI. The CDR3 spans 15 residues.

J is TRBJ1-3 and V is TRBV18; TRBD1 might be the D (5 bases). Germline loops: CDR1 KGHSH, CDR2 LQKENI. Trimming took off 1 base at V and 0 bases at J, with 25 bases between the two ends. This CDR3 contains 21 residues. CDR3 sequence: CASSPLVLSSSVGDSGNTIYF. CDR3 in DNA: TGTGCCAGCTCACCACTGGTCCTCTCATCGTCGGTAGGGGACTCTGGAAACACCATATATTTT.

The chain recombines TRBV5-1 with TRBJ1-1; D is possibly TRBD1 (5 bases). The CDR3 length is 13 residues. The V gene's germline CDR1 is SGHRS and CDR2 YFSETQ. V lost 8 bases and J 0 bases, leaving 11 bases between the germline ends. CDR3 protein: CASSTGVNTEAFF. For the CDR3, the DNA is TGCGCCAGTAGCACAGGAGTGAACACTGAAGCTTTCTTT.

In DNA, the CDR3 is TGTGCCAGCAGCTCCTGGACAGGCGGGGAAAAACTGTTTTTT. This sequence encodes CASSSWTGGEKLFF. The chain carries TRBV7-9 and TRBJ1-4; TRBD1 matches 7 bases. The CDR3 contains 14 residues. After removal of 4 bases from V and 8 bases from J, the junction contained 7 bases not matched to a gene. CDR1 SEHNR and CDR2 FQNEAQ come from the germline V gene (reference sequence).

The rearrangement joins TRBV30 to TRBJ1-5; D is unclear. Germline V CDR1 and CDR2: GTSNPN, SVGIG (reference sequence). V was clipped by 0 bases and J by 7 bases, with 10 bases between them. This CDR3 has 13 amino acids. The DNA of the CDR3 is TGTGCCTGGAGTGTCGACCGGGAACAGCCCCAGCATTTT. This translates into CAWSVDREQPQHF.

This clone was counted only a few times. CDR3 region: CASSQDLAGGLNEQFF. The CDR3 region has the DNA TGCGCCAGCAGCCAAGACTTAGCGGGGGGCTTGAATGAGCAGTTCTTC. The chain combines TRBV5-1 with TRBJ2-1; the match to TRBD2 covers 10 bases. This CDR3 has 16 residues. Per the germline V gene, CDR1 is SGHRS and CDR2 is YFSETQ. Germline trimming cut 4 bases from V and 7 bases from J; bases unmatched to any gene: 11. The full variable domain, rest sourced from reference TRBV5-1 and TRBJ2-1, is KAGVTQTPRYLIKTRGQQVTLSCSPISGHRSVSWYQQTPGQGLQFLFEYFSETQRNKGNFPGRFSGRQFSNSRSEMNVSTLELGDSALYLCASSQDLAGGLNEQFFGPGTRLTVL.

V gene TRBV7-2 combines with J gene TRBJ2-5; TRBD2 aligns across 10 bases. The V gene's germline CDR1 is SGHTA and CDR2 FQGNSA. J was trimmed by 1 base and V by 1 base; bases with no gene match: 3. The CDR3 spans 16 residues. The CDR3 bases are TGTGCCAGCAGCTTAGTGGCTAGCGGGAGCCAAGAGACCCAGTACTTC. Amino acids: CASSLVASGSQETQYF.

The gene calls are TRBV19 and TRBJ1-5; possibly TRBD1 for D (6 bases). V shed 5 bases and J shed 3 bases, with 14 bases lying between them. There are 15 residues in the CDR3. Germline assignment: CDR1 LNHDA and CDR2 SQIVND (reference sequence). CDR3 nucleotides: TGTGCCAGTAGTGTAACAGGGCGCTACAATCAGCCCCAGCATTTT. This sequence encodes CASSVTGRYNQPQHF. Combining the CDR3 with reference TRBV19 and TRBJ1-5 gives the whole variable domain DGGITQSPKYLFRKEGQNVTLSCEQNLNHDAMYWYRQDPGQGLRLIYYSQIVNDFQKGDIAEGYSVSREKKESFPLTVTSAQKNPTAFYLCASSVTGRYNQPQHFGDGTRLSIL.

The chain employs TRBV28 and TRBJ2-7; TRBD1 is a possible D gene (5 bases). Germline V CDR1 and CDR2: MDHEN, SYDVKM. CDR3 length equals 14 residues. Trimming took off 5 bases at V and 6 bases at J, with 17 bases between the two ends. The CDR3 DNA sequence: TGTGCCAGCAGTCTTCCCACGCAGGGTGGCGAGCAGTACTTC. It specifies CASSLPTQGGEQYF.

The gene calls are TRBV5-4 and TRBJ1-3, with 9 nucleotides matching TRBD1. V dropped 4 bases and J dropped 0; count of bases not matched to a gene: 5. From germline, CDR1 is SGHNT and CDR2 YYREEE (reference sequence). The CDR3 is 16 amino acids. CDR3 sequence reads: CASSAGTGSSGNTIYF. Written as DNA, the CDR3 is TGTGCCAGCAGCGCCGGGACAGGGAGCTCTGGAAACACCATATATTTT.

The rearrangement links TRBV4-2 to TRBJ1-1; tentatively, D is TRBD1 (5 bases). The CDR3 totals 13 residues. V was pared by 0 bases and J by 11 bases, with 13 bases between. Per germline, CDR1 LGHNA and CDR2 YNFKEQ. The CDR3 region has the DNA TGTGCCAGCAGCCAAGATCCGAACCGGGGGGCTTTCTTT. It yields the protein CASSQDPNRGAFF.

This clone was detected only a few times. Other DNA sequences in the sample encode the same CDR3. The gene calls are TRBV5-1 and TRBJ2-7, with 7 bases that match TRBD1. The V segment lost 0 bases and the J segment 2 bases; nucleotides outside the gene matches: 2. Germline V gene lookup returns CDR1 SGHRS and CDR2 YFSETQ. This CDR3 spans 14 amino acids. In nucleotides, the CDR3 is TGCGCCAGCAGCTTGGGACAGGGTCCCTACGAGCAGTACTTC. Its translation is CASSLGQGPYEQYF.

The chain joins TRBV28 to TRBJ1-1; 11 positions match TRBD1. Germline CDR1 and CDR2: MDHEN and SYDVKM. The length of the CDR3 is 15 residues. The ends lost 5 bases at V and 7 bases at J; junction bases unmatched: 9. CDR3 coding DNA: TGTGCCAGCAGTCCACGTGGACAGGGGGCCGTTGAAGCTTTCTTT. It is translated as CASSPRGQGAVEAFF. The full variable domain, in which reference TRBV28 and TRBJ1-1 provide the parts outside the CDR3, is DVKVTQSSRYLVKRTGEKVFLECVQDMDHENMFWYRQDPGLGLRLIYFSYDVKMKEKGDIPEGYSVSREKKERFSLILESASTNQTSMYLCASSPRGQGAVEAFFGQGTRLTVV.

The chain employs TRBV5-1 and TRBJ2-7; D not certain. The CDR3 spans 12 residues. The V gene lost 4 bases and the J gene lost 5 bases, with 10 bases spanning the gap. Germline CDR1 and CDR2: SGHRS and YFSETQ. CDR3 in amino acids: CASSPVPDEQYF. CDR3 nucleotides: TGCGCCAGCAGCCCCGTCCCCGACGAGCAGTACTTC.

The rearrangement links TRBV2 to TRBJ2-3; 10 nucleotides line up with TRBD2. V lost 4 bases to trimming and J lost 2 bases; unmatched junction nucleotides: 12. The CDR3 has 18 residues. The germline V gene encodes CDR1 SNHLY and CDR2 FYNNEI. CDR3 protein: CASSVDPSSGGLTDTQYF. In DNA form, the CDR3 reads TGTGCCAGCAGTGTCGATCCCTCTAGCGGGGGCCTCACAGATACGCAGTATTTT.

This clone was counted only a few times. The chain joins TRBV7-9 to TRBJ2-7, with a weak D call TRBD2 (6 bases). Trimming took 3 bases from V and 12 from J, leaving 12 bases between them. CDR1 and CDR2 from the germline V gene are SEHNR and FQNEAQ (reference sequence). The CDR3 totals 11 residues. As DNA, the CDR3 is TGTGCCAGCAGCTTGGGGGGTTCTAGGTACTTC. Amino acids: CASSLGGSRYF. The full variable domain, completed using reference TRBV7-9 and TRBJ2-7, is DTGVSQNPRHKITKRGQNVTFRCDPISEHNRLYWYRQTLGQGPEFLTYFQNEAQLEKSRLLSDRFSAERPKGSFSTLEIQRTEQGDSAMYLCASSLGGSRYFGPGTRLTVT.

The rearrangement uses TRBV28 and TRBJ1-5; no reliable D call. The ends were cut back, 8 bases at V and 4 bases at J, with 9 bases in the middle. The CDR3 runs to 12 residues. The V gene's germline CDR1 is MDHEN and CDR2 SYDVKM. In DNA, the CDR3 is TGTGCCAGCGTTTCTGAGAATCAGCCCCAGCATTTT. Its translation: CASVSENQPQHF.

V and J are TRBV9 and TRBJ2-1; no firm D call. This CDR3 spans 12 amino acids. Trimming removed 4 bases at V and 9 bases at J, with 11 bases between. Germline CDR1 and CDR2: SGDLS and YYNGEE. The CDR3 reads CASSPGLTEQFF. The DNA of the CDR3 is TGTGCCAGCAGCCCAGGCCTGACTGAGCAGTTCTTC.

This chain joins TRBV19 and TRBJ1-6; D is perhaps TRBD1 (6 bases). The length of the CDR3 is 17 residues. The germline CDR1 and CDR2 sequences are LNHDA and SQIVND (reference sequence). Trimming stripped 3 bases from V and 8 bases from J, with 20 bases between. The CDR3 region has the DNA TGTGCCAGTAGTATGCACGGAGGTACAGGGAGAGATTCACCCCTCCACTTT. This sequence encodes CASSMHGGTGRDSPLHF.

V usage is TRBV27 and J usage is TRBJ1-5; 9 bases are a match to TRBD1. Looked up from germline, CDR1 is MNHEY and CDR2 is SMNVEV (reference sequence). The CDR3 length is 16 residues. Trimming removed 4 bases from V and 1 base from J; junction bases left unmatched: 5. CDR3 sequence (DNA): TGTGCCAGCAGTTCTTCCGGGACAGGGAGCAATCAGCCCCAGCATTTT. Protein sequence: CASSSSGTGSNQPQHF.